The subject of this entry is one T cell receptor (beta chain). The entry originates in a study of OX40 agonist ivuxolimab in advanced cancers. CDR3 size: 16 residues. Germline V lookup: CDR1 MDHEN, CDR2 SYDVKM. V lost 6 bases to trimming and J lost 1 base, with 16 bases between them. Libraries were prepared by immunoSEQ multiplex PCR; TCRdb keeps only in-frame clonotypes and omits some of them. The table has roughly 70,000 clones, about 87% seen once. This receptor was identified in an adult with an advanced solid tumor such as melanoma, head and neck, liver or kidney cancer. This chain joins TRBV28 and TRBJ1-5, with D perhaps TRBD1 (6 bases). Source: CD4+ or CD8+ T cells sorted from blood, taken in a trial of the OX40 agonist ivuxolimab. DNA of the CDR3: TGTGCCAGCAGCTACTCGGGGGGCAGGAGCAATCAGCCCCAGCATTTT. Translated: CASSYSGGRSNQPQHF.